Shown below are 21 T cell receptor beta chains from a single sample sequenced in a study of T cells expressing NK-cell markers. TCRdb reanalyzed the 5' RACE reads and collapses them to one entry per CDR3 protein, without DNA. This sample's table has approximately 440,000 distinct CDR3 sequences. Source material: blood T cells: a sorted CD56 or NKG2C T cell subset, CD4+ or CD8+ T cells, or bulk PBMC T cells (not recorded which). Receptor source: a woman aged 50 to 65 in good health.

The genes are TRBV12-3 or TRBV12-4 and TRBJ1-2; TCRdb picks TRBD1, but there is no DNA to check that call. The CDR3 extends over 13 amino acids. CDR3 residues: CASSFSGPGGYTF.

The J gene is TRBJ2-1, the V gene TRBV7-2; the TCRdb call, TRBD2, lacks DNA for checking. There are 16 residues in the CDR3. Germline V gene sequence: CDR1 SGHTA, CDR2 FQGNSA. The CDR3 sequence is CASSLARNGRYNEQFF.

V gene TRBV12-3 or TRBV12-4 combines with J gene TRBJ2-4; TCRdb gives TRBD2 as the D gene, but with no DNA this cannot be confirmed. The CDR3 contains 13 residues. CDR3 sequence: CASSTLAGGIQYF.

The chain uses TRBV20-1 and TRBJ2-1; there is no DNA to check the TCRdb D call of TRBD2. The germline CDR1 and CDR2 sequences are DFQATT and SNEGSKA (reference sequence). CDR3 size: 18 residues. The CDR3 region is CSATRVSLRLAGNNEQFF.

This chain links TRBV25-1 with TRBJ2-1; TCRdb outputs TRBD2, but without DNA this stays unchecked. Germline CDR1 and CDR2: MGHDK and SYGVNS. The CDR3 length is 11 residues. CDR3 sequence: CASIREREQFF.

The rearrangement uses TRBV12-5 and TRBJ2-5. The germline CDR1 and CDR2 sequences are LGHNT and FRNRAP. CDR3 length: 13 amino acids. Here the CDR3 reads CASGLVRLETQYF.

V usage is TRBV11-1 and J usage is TRBJ1-1. CDR1 SGHAT and CDR2 FQDESV come from the germline V gene (reference sequence). The CDR3 runs 15 residues. The CDR3 here is CASTQTAIYDTEAFF.

The chain joins TRBV7-8 to TRBJ1-1; TCRdb designates TRBD1, a call that cannot be tested without DNA. The germline gives CDR1 SGHVS, CDR2 FQNEAQ. The CDR3 sequence is 14 residues long. The CDR3 spells CASSPRDVLYEAFF.

The chain is built from TRBV12-3 or TRBV12-4 and TRBJ1-1. The CDR3 is 14 residues long. The CDR3 loop reads CASTLRSQNTEAFF.

V gene TRBV5-1 combines with J gene TRBJ1-1; as DNA is missing, the TRBD1 call by TCRdb cannot be tested. CDR1 SGHRS and CDR2 YFSETQ come from the germline V gene. The CDR3 has 14 residues. The CDR3 is CASSYVGANTEAFF. The variable domain in full, completed from reference TRBV5-1 and TRBJ1-1, reads KAGVTQTPRYLIKTRGQQVTLSCSPISGHRSVSWYQQTPGQGLQFLFEYFSETQRNKGNFPGRFSGRQFSNSRSEMNVSTLELGDSALYLCASSYVGANTEAFFGQGTRLTVV.

J is TRBJ2-7 and V is TRBV6-5. CDR1 is MNHEY and CDR2 is SVGAGI in the germline V gene. This CDR3 comprises 14 residues. This CDR3 reads CASSYSISGYEQYF.

The J gene is TRBJ2-1, the V gene TRBV7-2; TCRdb indicates TRBD2, and absent DNA this call remains unverified. Germline values: CDR1 SGHTA, CDR2 FQGNSA. CDR3 length: 15 amino acids. Here the CDR3 reads CASSLGLGVSNEQFF. Together with reference TRBV7-2 and TRBJ2-1, the CDR3 gives the full variable domain: GAGVSQSPSNKVTEKGKDVELRCDPISGHTALYWYRQSLGQGLEFLIYFQGNSAPDKSGLPSDRFSAERTGGSVSTLTIQRTQQEDSAVYLCASSLGLGVSNEQFFGPGTRLTVL.

CDR3 amino acids: CASTTSQGETQYF. V is TRBV11-3 and J is TRBJ2-5; TCRdb lists TRBD1, though no DNA is available to test this call. Germline lookup yields CDR1 SGHNT and CDR2 YENEEA. This CDR3 comprises 13 residues.

The V gene is TRBV7-2, the J gene TRBJ2-1; the D call of TRBD1 rests on TCRdb alone, since no DNA is present to check it. The CDR3 sequence is 14 residues long. The germline CDR1 and CDR2 sequences are SGHTA and FQGNSA. The CDR3 loop is CASSFGGGYNEQFF.

The chain carries TRBV12-3 or TRBV12-4 and TRBJ2-3. The CDR3 length is 13 residues. CDR3 sequence reads: CASSYIVLDTQYF.

CDR3: CATSDLLAGVGDTQYF. V usage is TRBV24-1 and J usage is TRBJ2-3; lacking DNA, the TRBD2 call made by TCRdb goes unchecked. The V gene's germline CDR1 is KGHDR and CDR2 SFDVKD. This CDR3 region has 16 residues.

The chain joins TRBV11-1 to TRBJ2-2; the D call of TRBD1 rests on TCRdb alone, since no DNA is present to check it. The CDR3 is 16 amino acids. Germline lookup yields CDR1 SGHAT and CDR2 FQDESV (reference sequence). The CDR3 here is CASSLQGALGTGELFF.

The CDR3 loop is CASSQDRWGNVERNTEAFF. The rearrangement links TRBV4-1 to TRBJ1-1. Germline CDR1 and CDR2: MGHRA and YSYEKL. CDR3 length equals 19 residues.

The CDR3: CASSLGTSGTREQYF. V gene TRBV11-3 combines with J gene TRBJ2-7; as DNA is missing, the TRBD2 call by TCRdb cannot be tested. The CDR3 is 15 amino acids. CDR1 is SGHNT and CDR2 is YENEEA in the germline V gene.

This chain links TRBV20-1 with TRBJ2-3; TCRdb's assignment of TRBD1 cannot be checked, as there is no DNA. The CDR3 has 16 residues. The germline V gene has CDR1 DFQATT and CDR2 SNEGSKA (reference sequence). The CDR3: CSARDGDRGRTDTQYF.

The genes are TRBV20-1 and TRBJ1-1; TCRdb's D call, TRBD1, is unchecked because there is no DNA. The germline CDR1 and CDR2 sequences are DFQATT and SNEGSKA (reference sequence). This CDR3 is built from 11 residues. The CDR3 spells CSARTGVSAFF.